A single sample is the source of the 2 T cell receptor beta chains below, sequenced in a study of identical twins. TCRdb analysed the 5' RACE reads with MiXCR anew, one entry per CDR3 protein. The table has 240,000 or so distinct CDR3 sequences, about 10% seen once; the top ten hold approximately 11%. The specimen sequenced was memory T cells sorted from blood. The receptors were sampled from a man aged 45 to 65 in good health.

The CDR3 sequence: CSVVITGREQFF. The CDR3, as DNA: TGCAGCGTTGTTATTACGGGCAGGGAGCAGTTCTTC. The J gene is TRBJ2-1, the V gene TRBV29-1; D is ambiguous. This CDR3 is 12 amino acids long. Germline V gene data show CDR1 as SQVTM and CDR2 as ANQGSEA. Between the trimmed V and J ends, which lost 4 bases and 10 bases, there was a span of 14 bases.

CDR3 nucleotide sequence: TGTGCCAGCAGCCAAATTGGGACTGGAAACACCATATATTTT. It is translated as CASSQIGTGNTIYF. The chain employs TRBV14 and TRBJ1-3; D unresolved. The CDR3 has 14 residues. Germline V gene data show CDR1 as SGHDN and CDR2 as FVKESK. The ends were cut back, 2 bases at V and 2 bases at J, with 7 bases in the middle. The full variable domain, completed using reference TRBV14 and TRBJ1-3, is EAGVTQFPSHSVIEKGQTVTLRCDPISGHDNLYWYRRVMGKEIKFLLHFVKESKQDESGMPNNRFLAERTGGTYSTLKVQPAELEDSGVYFCASSQIGTGNTIYFGEGSWLTVV.